Listed here are 32 T cell receptor beta chains from one sample, sequenced in a study of shared clonotypes between healthy human individuals. The data were produced by immunoSEQ multiplex PCR, yet TCRdb's version contains in-frame clones alone and is incomplete. Of a few hundred thousand clones listed, 97% are singletons. The sample taken for sequencing was naive CD4+ T cells sorted from blood. Documented subset: CD45RA+ positively selected. These receptors were obtained from a woman in her 30s in good health.

The gene calls are TRBV27 and TRBJ1-5, with D perhaps matching TRBD1 (6 bases). Trimming cost V 6 bases and J 7 bases, with 13 bases left between them. The CDR3 covers 13 residues. CDR1 and CDR2 (germline): MNHEY, SMNVEV (reference sequence). The CDR3 nucleotides read TGTGCCAGCAGGCCACAGGGCGGCCAGCCCCAGCATTTT. Residues: CASRPQGGQPQHF.

The chain couples TRBV28 to TRBJ1-2; unclear D gene. The germline V gene has CDR1 MDHEN and CDR2 SYDVKM. The CDR3 runs 12 residues. V lost 4 bases to trimming and J lost 2 bases, with 5 bases between them. The CDR3: CASSWRNYGYTF. CDR3 DNA: TGTGCCAGCAGTTGGCGGAACTATGGCTACACCTTC.

The J gene is TRBJ2-1, the V gene TRBV5-6; D remains ambiguous. The V end lost 2 bases, the J end lost 8 bases, and 5 bases lay between the germline ends. CDR1 is SGHDT, CDR2 YYEEEE, per germline. CDR3 length: 11 residues. The CDR3: CASSFLDEQFF. DNA for the CDR3: TGTGCCAGCAGCTTCTTGGATGAGCAGTTCTTC.

J is TRBJ2-1 and V is TRBV5-1, with 13 bases fitting TRBD2. Trimming removed 4 bases from V and 7 bases from J; junction bases left unmatched: 5. Germline loops: CDR1 SGHRS, CDR2 YFSETQ. The CDR3 totals 15 residues. For the CDR3, the DNA is TGCGCCAGCAGCCTAGGGACTAGCGGGAAGAATGAGCAGTTCTTC. Its translation is CASSLGTSGKNEQFF.

To note about this clone: Other nucleotide sequences from this sample produce the same CDR3. V is TRBV5-1 and J is TRBJ1-4; TRBD1 agrees at 8 bases. The V gene end was trimmed by 4 bases and the J gene end by 7 bases; junction bases not matched to a gene: 9. Germline loops: CDR1 SGHRS, CDR2 YFSETQ. The CDR3 totals 15 residues. In nucleotides, the CDR3 is TGCGCCAGCAGCACGGACAGGGAAGGAGGTGAAAAACTGTTTTTT. It codes for CASSTDREGGEKLFF.

The chain joins TRBV28 to TRBJ2-5; unclear D gene. CDR1 is MDHEN and CDR2 is SYDVKM in the germline V gene. The CDR3 runs 14 residues. V shed 6 bases and J shed 5 bases, with 16 bases lying between them. Here the CDR3 DNA reads TGTGCCAGCAGGGTAACCGGGCGTGGGGAGACCCAGTACTTC. Protein sequence: CASRVTGRGETQYF.

The J gene is TRBJ1-1, the V gene TRBV10-3, with D possibly matching TRBD1 (6 bases). CDR3 size: 13 residues. Looked up from germline, CDR1 is ENHRY and CDR2 is SYGVKD. V lost 8 bases and J lost 5, with 15 bases in between. The CDR3 nucleotides are TGTGCCATCCGAGGGGGAGTTGGGACTGAAGCTTTCTTT. It specifies CAIRGGVGTEAFF.

The gene calls are TRBV14 and TRBJ2-7; D perhaps matches TRBD1 (6 bases). Germline-derived CDR1 and CDR2 are SGHDN and FVKESK. CDR3 length: 17 amino acids. The V and J ends lost 1 base and 6 bases respectively, with 22 bases between them. The CDR3 nucleotides read TGTGCCAGCAGCCAAGGGACAGTCTCTTGGCTCCTTTCCGAGCAGTACTTC. Protein sequence: CASSQGTVSWLLSEQYF. Looking up the rest from reference TRBV14 and TRBJ2-7 gives the full variable domain: EAGVTQFPSHSVIEKGQTVTLRCDPISGHDNLYWYRRVMGKEIKFLLHFVKESKQDESGMPNNRFLAERTGGTYSTLKVQPAELEDSGVYFCASSQGTVSWLLSEQYFGPGTRLTVT.

The chain is built from TRBV6-1 and TRBJ2-3; no firm D call. CDR3 length: 13 amino acids. In germline, CDR1 is MNHNS, CDR2 SASEGT. Trimming shortened V by 6 bases and J by 0 bases, and 7 bases separated the two germline ends. CDR3: CASRATSTDTQYF. The CDR3 DNA reads as TGTGCCAGCAGGGCCACTAGCACAGATACGCAGTATTTT.

This chain links TRBV19 with TRBJ1-5; no reliable D call. Trimming took off 1 base at V and 8 bases at J, with 9 bases between the two ends. The CDR3 totals 13 residues. Germline CDR1 reads LNHDA; CDR2 reads SQIVND (reference sequence). DNA of the CDR3: TGTGCCAGTAGTATAGCTGCGCAAGAGCCCCAGCATTTT. Its translation is CASSIAAQEPQHF.

The chain links TRBV5-6 to TRBJ2-7, with D perhaps being TRBD1 or TRBD2 (5 bases each). Germline loops: CDR1 SGHDT, CDR2 YYEEEE. The CDR3 runs to 15 residues. V was pared by 2 bases and J by 4 bases, with 16 bases between. The CDR3 DNA reads TGTGCCAGCAGCTTCGGGACGGGGAAAAGATACGAGCAGTACTTC. Translation: CASSFGTGKRYEQYF. The variable domain in full, completed from reference TRBV5-6 and TRBJ2-7, reads DAGVTQSPTHLIKTRGQQVTLRCSPKSGHDTVSWYQQALGQGPQFIFQYYEEEERQRGNFPDRFSGHQFPNYSSELNVNALLLGDSALYLCASSFGTGKRYEQYFGPGTRLTVT.

The chain recombines TRBV6-5 with TRBJ2-7; 12 nucleotides line up with TRBD2. J gave up 2 bases and V 7 bases, and 6 bases lay outside the gene matches. Germline V CDR1 and CDR2: MNHEY, SVGAGI. This CDR3 region has 15 residues. This chain's CDR3 is CASKLAGGGAYEQYF. DNA of the CDR3: TGTGCCAGCAAACTAGCGGGGGGCGGAGCCTACGAGCAGTACTTC.

The chain has TRBV9 and TRBJ2-5, with 8 bases matching TRBD1. Germline-derived CDR1 and CDR2 are SGDLS and YYNGEE. J lost 1 base, V lost 4 bases, and 6 bases had no gene match. This CDR3 has 15 amino acids. CDR3 region: CASSFQGQGQETQYF. In DNA, the CDR3 is TGTGCCAGCAGCTTCCAAGGACAGGGCCAAGAGACCCAGTACTTC.

The chain combines TRBV7-9 with TRBJ1-2; TRBD1 is a possible D gene (6 bases). CDR3 size: 13 residues. CDR1 and CDR2 (germline): SEHNR, FQNEAQ (reference sequence). Between the trimmed V and J ends, which lost 3 bases and 3 bases, there was a span of 8 bases. CDR3 DNA: TGTGCCAGCAGCTTTGGGGGCGACTATGGCTACACCTTC. As protein: CASSFGGDYGYTF.

The chain employs TRBV11-2 and TRBJ2-3; 8 positions agree with TRBD2. The CDR3 runs to 17 residues. Germline V gene lookup returns CDR1 SGHAT and CDR2 FQNNGV. V trimming: 7 bases; J trimming: 2 bases; junction bases outside the gene matches: 14. The CDR3 loop is CASTPGGGGRITDTQYF. CDR3 bases: TGTGCCAGCACCCCCGGGGGGGGCGGGAGAATCACAGATACGCAGTATTTT.

About this clone itself: Other DNA sequences of this sample code for an identical CDR3. The chain uses TRBV18 and TRBJ2-7; no reliable D call. Trimming stripped 6 bases from V and 1 base from J, with 10 bases between. Per germline, CDR1 KGHSH and CDR2 LQKENI. The CDR3 loop spans 13 amino acids. This CDR3 reads CASSPGQSYEQYF. Here the CDR3 DNA reads TGTGCCAGCTCCCCCGGGCAGTCCTACGAGCAGTACTTC.

This clone was counted once. The V and J genes are TRBV6-4 and TRBJ1-3, with a possible D match to TRBD1 (6 bases). The CDR3 has 17 amino acids. V lost 5 bases, J lost 2 bases, and 19 bases lay in between. The germline CDR1 and CDR2 sequences are MRHNA and SNTAGT. CDR3 in amino acids: CASSPPQGSSAGNTIYF. The CDR3 nucleotides read TGTGCCAGCAGTCCTCCTCAGGGGTCGAGTGCTGGAAACACCATATATTTT.

On this clone itself: Other nucleotide sequences in the sample specify the same CDR3. The gene calls are TRBV10-3 and TRBJ2-3, with D hard to call. CDR1 is ENHRY, CDR2 SYGVKD, per germline. V lost 4 bases to trimming and J lost 4 bases, with 3 bases between them. The CDR3 has 11 residues. This chain's CDR3 is CAISGPDTQYF. The CDR3 DNA follows: TGTGCCATCAGTGGGCCAGATACGCAGTATTTT.

The DNA of the CDR3 is TGTGCCAGCAGCTTAGCGATTTGGGGAGAAGGGACTGAAGCTTTCTTT. It encodes CASSLAIWGEGTEAFF. V is TRBV11-1 and J is TRBJ1-1, with D hard to call. Trimming took 0 bases from V and 5 from J, leaving 16 bases between them. The CDR3 spans 16 residues. Germline V gives CDR1 SGHAT, CDR2 FQDESV (reference sequence).

This clone was detected once. This chain joins TRBV5-1 and TRBJ1-3; the D gene is possibly TRBD1 (6 bases). The CDR3 is made up of 16 amino acids. The germline V gene encodes CDR1 SGHRS and CDR2 YFSETQ. Trimming removed 2 bases at V and 5 bases at J, with 17 bases between. This CDR3 is CASSLQGPTNRNTIYF. Here the CDR3 DNA reads TGCGCCAGCAGCTTACAGGGACCGACGAACCGAAACACCATATATTTT.

The chain is built from TRBV11-3 and TRBJ2-2; D call uncertain. V gave up 4 bases and J gave up 6 bases, with 6 bases separating them. This CDR3 has 12 amino acids. Germline V gene lookup returns CDR1 SGHNT and CDR2 YENEEA. CDR3 amino acids: CASSSEPGELFF. In DNA form, the CDR3 reads TGTGCCAGCAGCTCCGAACCCGGGGAGCTGTTTTTT.

The rearrangement uses TRBV6-5 and TRBJ2-5; D is unclear. This CDR3 contains 14 residues. Germline V lookup: CDR1 MNHEY, CDR2 SVGAGI. Trimming pared 2 bases from V and 4 bases from J, leaving 11 bases between. The CDR3 protein is CASSYGSIRETQYF. The DNA of the CDR3 is TGTGCCAGCAGTTACGGTAGTATTCGAGAGACCCAGTACTTC.

The rearrangement links TRBV7-9 to TRBJ2-1; 11 bases agree with TRBD2. V lost 5 bases, J lost 9 bases, and 0 bases stayed unmatched. The germline V gene encodes CDR1 SEHNR and CDR2 FQNEAQ (reference sequence). The CDR3 length is 12 residues. CDR3 nucleotides: TGTGCCAGCAGCACTAGCGGGAGTGAGCAGTTCTTC. It encodes CASSTSGSEQFF.

The chain carries TRBV28 and TRBJ2-2; D is unresolved. V was shortened by 1 base and J by 1 base, with 7 bases between the two germline ends. The CDR3 has 15 amino acids. Germline V CDR1 and CDR2: MDHEN, SYDVKM. CDR3 protein: CASSLSPWNTGELFF. The CDR3 DNA follows: TGTGCCAGCAGTTTATCCCCGTGGAACACCGGGGAGCTGTTTTTT.

The sample holds one count of this clone. The J gene is TRBJ2-3, the V gene TRBV10-3, with D maybe TRBD2 (5 bases). This CDR3 contains 13 residues. Germline CDR1 and CDR2: ENHRY and SYGVKD. V dropped 6 bases and J dropped 4 bases, with 11 bases sitting between them. The CDR3 coding sequence is TGTGCCATCAGGGACTCCCAGGCAGATACGCAGTATTTT. Residues: CAIRDSQADTQYF.

The rearrangement uses TRBV9 and TRBJ1-5; D is ambiguous. V was clipped by 0 bases and J by 6 bases, with 10 bases between them. The CDR3 spans 14 residues. The germline CDR1 and CDR2 sequences are SGDLS and YYNGEE. CDR3 region: CASSVGQTPQPQHF. The CDR3, as DNA: TGTGCCAGCAGCGTAGGACAAACTCCTCAGCCCCAGCATTTT. Combining the CDR3 with reference TRBV9 and TRBJ1-5 gives the whole variable domain DSGVTQTPKHLITATGQRVTLRCSPRSGDLSVYWYQQSLDQGLQFLIQYYNGEERAKGNILERFSAQQFPDLHSELNLSSLELGDSALYFCASSVGQTPQPQHFGDGTRLSIL.

V gene TRBV6-5 combines with J gene TRBJ1-1, with D possibly TRBD1 on 5 matching bases. The V gene lost 4 bases and the J gene lost 4 bases, with 10 bases spanning the gap. The length of the CDR3 is 13 residues. The germline V gene has CDR1 MNHEY and CDR2 SVGAGI. DNA of the CDR3: TGTGCCAGCAGTTCACGGCAGGGCACTGAAGCTTTCTTT. Translating it yields CASSSRQGTEAFF.

V is TRBV5-1 and J is TRBJ2-3; 12 bases agree with TRBD2. V gave up 2 bases and J gave up 4 bases; unmatched junction bases: 5. Per the germline V gene, CDR1 is SGHRS and CDR2 is YFSETQ. CDR3 length equals 16 residues. The CDR3 region is CASSFRTSGTADTQYF. The CDR3 coding sequence is TGCGCCAGCAGCTTTAGGACTAGCGGGACGGCAGATACGCAGTATTTT. The full variable domain, rest sourced from reference TRBV5-1 and TRBJ2-3, is KAGVTQTPRYLIKTRGQQVTLSCSPISGHRSVSWYQQTPGQGLQFLFEYFSETQRNKGNFPGRFSGRQFSNSRSEMNVSTLELGDSALYLCASSFRTSGTADTQYFGPGTRLTVL.

The gene calls are TRBV2 and TRBJ1-5, with D unresolved. The germline V and J ends were trimmed by 3 bases and 2 bases, with 17 bases remaining between them. There are 17 residues in the CDR3. The germline V gene has CDR1 SNHLY and CDR2 FYNNEI. CDR3 region: CASSDISGRLRNQPQHF. DNA of the CDR3: TGTGCCAGCAGTGACATTTCGGGGAGACTACGCAATCAGCCCCAGCATTTT.

In its sample, this clone was seen once. The rearrangement joins TRBV6-1 to TRBJ2-7; D gene unclear. V lost 4 bases, J lost 0 bases, and 13 bases lay in between. The CDR3 is 15 amino acids. Per the germline V gene, CDR1 is MNHNS and CDR2 is SASEGT. CDR3 region: CASSGKLASSYEQYF. CDR3 DNA sequence: TGTGCCAGCAGTGGGAAATTAGCTAGCTCCTACGAGCAGTACTTC.

To note about this clone: Other DNA sequences from this sample encode an identical CDR3 as well. The J gene is TRBJ2-5, the V gene TRBV5-1; D call uncertain. The CDR3 spans 13 residues. The V and J ends lost 0 bases and 2 bases respectively, with 5 bases between them. Germline assignment: CDR1 SGHRS and CDR2 YFSETQ. This CDR3 reads CASSLATQETQYF. CDR3 in DNA: TGCGCCAGCAGCTTGGCAACTCAAGAGACCCAGTACTTC.

J is TRBJ2-4 and V is TRBV19, with unresolved D. Trimming pared 6 bases from V and 0 bases from J, leaving 15 bases between. The germline V gene has CDR1 LNHDA and CDR2 SQIVND (reference sequence). The CDR3 is made up of 16 amino acids. DNA of the CDR3: TGTGCCAGTAGCAGTGGGCATTTTTTAGCCAAAAACATTCAGTACTTC. It is translated as CASSSGHFLAKNIQYF. Together with reference TRBV19 and TRBJ2-4, the CDR3 gives the full variable domain: DGGITQSPKYLFRKEGQNVTLSCEQNLNHDAMYWYRQDPGQGLRLIYYSQIVNDFQKGDIAEGYSVSREKKESFPLTVTSAQKNPTAFYLCASSSGHFLAKNIQYFGAGTRLSVL.